The 21 T cell receptor beta chains listed next were all sequenced from one sample in a study of blood T cell repertoires in COVID-19. Assay: immunoSEQ multiplex PCR; the TCRdb copy retains only in-frame clones and omits some. This sample has fewer than 150,000 clones, with about 80% found just once. The sequencing input was peripheral blood. These receptors were obtained from a human donor in a cohort sampled during active COVID-19.

The chain uses TRBV7-8 and TRBJ2-2; the match to TRBD2 covers 11 bases. In germline, CDR1 is SGHVS, CDR2 FQNEAQ. The V segment lost 7 bases and the J segment 2 bases; nucleotides outside the gene matches: 12. The CDR3 is 18 amino acids. CDR3 region: CASTKVASGGTNTGELFF. CDR3 bases: TGTGCCAGCACCAAAGTGGCTAGCGGGGGGACCAACACCGGGGAGCTGTTTTTT.

This chain uses TRBV6-2 or TRBV6-3 with TRBJ1-6; D is perhaps TRBD1 (6 bases). The CDR3 sequence is 15 residues long. The V end lost 4 bases, the J end lost 7 bases, and 14 bases lay between the germline ends. Germline CDR1 and CDR2: MNHEY and SVGEGT. CDR3 DNA: TGTGCCAGCAGTTGGGGGACACCTCGGAATTCACCCCTCCACTTT. The encoded protein is CASSWGTPRNSPLHF.

DNA for the CDR3: TGTGCCAGCAGCAGACACATGTTCCAAGAGACCCAGTACTTC. This translates into CASSRHMFQETQYF. V and J are TRBV21-1 and TRBJ2-5; the table's TRBD1 call for D was not verified on the DNA. TRBV21-1 is noted as a pseudogene. The CDR3 totals 14 residues.

This chain connects TRBV5-5 to TRBJ1-2; unclear D gene. The germline V and J ends were trimmed by 0 bases and 4 bases, with 7 bases remaining between them. The germline V gene encodes CDR1 SGHKS and CDR2 YYEKEE (reference sequence). The CDR3 consists of 13 residues. The CDR3 DNA sequence: TGTGCCAGCAGCTTGGCACAGCTCTATGGCTACACCTTC. Its translation is CASSLAQLYGYTF.

The rearrangement joins TRBV9 to TRBJ1-1, with D perhaps TRBD1 (6 bases). Germline lookup yields CDR1 SGDLS and CDR2 YYNGEE. CDR3 length: 15 amino acids. V dropped 6 bases and J dropped 5 bases, with 20 bases sitting between them. CDR3 DNA: TGTGCCAGCACCCCATCAGCAGGGGTTGAAACTGAAGCTTTCTTT. Translating gives CASTPSAGVETEAFF.

Ten or more counts support this clone. The gene calls are TRBV4-2 and TRBJ2-4, with TRBD2 matching 11 bases. The V gene's germline CDR1 is LGHNA and CDR2 YNFKEQ. The length of the CDR3 is 14 residues. V shed 8 bases, J shed 1 base, and the junction held 1 base outside the gene matches. The CDR3 DNA sequence: TGTGCCAGCTCTAGCGGGGGGGCCAAAAACATTCAGTACTTC. Protein sequence: CASSSGGAKNIQYF.

The rearrangement links TRBV28 to TRBJ2-3; weak D call: TRBD2 (5 bases). With 3 bases removed from V and 4 bases from J, the gap between germline ends came to 8 bases. The length of the CDR3 is 13 residues. Germline-derived CDR1 and CDR2 are MDHEN and SYDVKM. The CDR3 spells CASSFLAPDTQYF. The CDR3 nucleotides read TGTGCCAGCAGTTTCCTAGCACCAGATACGCAGTATTTT.

V is TRBV5-5 and J is TRBJ1-6; weak D call: TRBD1 (5 bases). CDR1 and CDR2 from the germline V gene are SGHKS and YYEKEE (reference sequence). Trimming took off 0 bases at V and 11 bases at J, with 9 bases between the two ends. CDR3 length: 13 amino acids. For the CDR3, the DNA is TGTGCCAGCAGCTTGGCCAGGGAAGCACCCCTCCACTTT. Translated: CASSLAREAPLHF.

This sequence joins TRBV5-1 and TRBJ1-2; 8 bases are shared with TRBD1. The V gene's germline CDR1 is SGHRS and CDR2 YFSETQ. V shed 7 bases and J 3 bases; nucleotides not matched to a gene: 5. The CDR3 runs 13 residues. The CDR3: CASRPGGYYGYTF. The CDR3 bases are TGCGCCAGCCGCCCAGGGGGCTACTATGGCTACACCTTC.

The chain employs TRBV5-5 and TRBJ2-7; 8 bases align to TRBD1. This CDR3 is 14 amino acids long. CDR1 and CDR2 (germline): SGHKS, YYEKEE (reference sequence). V was clipped by 4 bases and J by 3 bases; unmatched bases: 6. CDR3 protein: CASSLETGVYEQYF. The CDR3, as DNA: TGTGCCAGCAGCCTCGAGACAGGGGTCTACGAGCAGTACTTC.

This chain joins TRBV7-3 and TRBJ2-6, with D possibly TRBD2 on 5 matching bases. Germline assignment: CDR1 SGHTA and CDR2 FQGTGA. This CDR3 has 15 amino acids. The germline V and J ends were trimmed by 3 bases and 2 bases, with 8 bases remaining between them. The CDR3 DNA reads TGTGCCAGCAGCTTGTCCGGGACTGGGGCCAACGTCCTGACTTTC. This translates into CASSLSGTGANVLTF.

The chain recombines TRBV6-5 with TRBJ1-2; TRBD1 aligns across 7 bases. This CDR3 region has 15 residues. CDR1 and CDR2 (germline): MNHEY, SVGAGI. V lost 6 bases, J lost 2 bases, and 9 bases stayed unmatched. The CDR3 protein is CASRPPGQRNYGYTF. The CDR3, as DNA: TGTGCCAGCAGGCCTCCGGGACAGAGGAACTATGGCTACACCTTC.

This chain uses TRBV27 with TRBJ1-4; TRBD1 aligns across 8 bases. With 2 bases clipped from V and 0 bases from J, the junction kept 8 bases outside the gene matches. This CDR3 is 18 amino acids long. CDR1 MNHEY and CDR2 SMNVEV come from the germline V gene (reference sequence). The CDR3 nucleotides are TGTGCCAGCAGTTTAACCGGGACAGGAAAGTCAACTAATGAAAAACTGTTTTTT. The encoded protein is CASSLTGTGKSTNEKLFF.

V is TRBV24-1 and J is TRBJ2-2; the D gene is possibly TRBD2 (5 bases). Trimming pared 12 bases from V and 1 base from J, leaving 14 bases between. Germline assignment: CDR1 KGHDR and CDR2 SFDVKD. CDR3 size: 14 residues. CDR3 region: CASIVRENTGELFF. CDR3 nucleotide sequence: TGTGCCTCTATCGTCCGGGAGAACACCGGGGAGCTGTTTTTT.

This sequence joins TRBV20-1 and TRBJ1-1, with unresolved D. The germline gives CDR1 DFQATT, CDR2 SNEGSKA (reference sequence). With 3 bases removed from V and 1 base from J, the gap between germline ends came to 9 bases. CDR3 length: 13 amino acids. DNA of the CDR3: TGCAGTGCTAGTAGCCGAACGAACACTGAAGCTTTCTTT. Encoded protein: CSASSRTNTEAFF.

This clone was recorded a few times. The DNA for the CDR3 is TGTGCCAGCAGTGCACGGGGGGCAGGGGCAGCCGATGAGCAGTTCTTC. It encodes CASSARGAGAADEQFF. This chain uses TRBV6-4 with TRBJ2-1, with D possibly TRBD2 on 7 matching bases. Germline V gene data show CDR1 as MRHNA and CDR2 as SNTAGT. The CDR3 has 16 amino acids. Trimming left V 4 bases short and J 8 bases short, with 21 bases between.

This chain uses TRBV5-6 with TRBJ1-5, with 7 bases fitting TRBD1. The CDR3 has 14 residues. Unmatched junction bases numbered 10, after V lost 4 bases and J lost 9 bases. In germline, CDR1 is SGHDT, CDR2 YYEEEE. In nucleotides, the CDR3 is TGTGCCAGCAGCCTGGAAGGGGGCGACGGGCCCCAGCATTTT. It codes for CASSLEGGDGPQHF.

The rearrangement links TRBV5-1 to TRBJ1-1; TRBD1 matches 12 bases. The trim removed 4 bases at V and 1 base at J, leaving 11 bases unmatched. The CDR3 loop spans 18 amino acids. The germline V gene encodes CDR1 SGHRS and CDR2 YFSETQ. The CDR3 coding sequence is TGCGCCAGCAGCCCTCGGGACAGGGGGCGTTTAGAGAACACTGAAGCTTTCTTT. Its protein product is CASSPRDRGRLENTEAFF.

The chain uses TRBV6-6 and TRBJ1-3, with a possible D match to TRBD1 (6 bases). This CDR3 is built from 16 residues. The germline V gene encodes CDR1 MNHNY and CDR2 SVGAGI (reference sequence). V lost 6 bases to trimming and J lost 0 bases, with 15 bases between them. In DNA form, the CDR3 reads TGTGCCAGCAGCTCAGGGGCCGTTAGCTCTGGAAACACCATATATTTT. Translating gives CASSSGAVSSGNTIYF.

V is TRBV9 and J is TRBJ1-1; the D is unclear. The germline gives CDR1 SGDLS, CDR2 YYNGEE. The ends were cut back, 1 base at V and 1 base at J, with 5 bases in the middle. The CDR3 sequence is 13 residues long. The CDR3 sequence: CASSVSQNTEAFF. The DNA of the CDR3 is TGTGCCAGCAGCGTATCCCAGAACACTGAAGCTTTCTTT. Variable domain in full (rest from reference TRBV9 and TRBJ1-1): DSGVTQTPKHLITATGQRVTLRCSPRSGDLSVYWYQQSLDQGLQFLIQYYNGEERAKGNILERFSAQQFPDLHSELNLSSLELGDSALYFCASSVSQNTEAFFGQGTRLTVV.

This chain connects TRBV18 to TRBJ1-3, with D unclear. Trimming pared 0 bases from V and 7 bases from J, leaving 10 bases between. CDR1 KGHSH and CDR2 LQKENI come from the germline V gene. This CDR3 has 14 amino acids. For the CDR3, the DNA is TGTGCCAGCTCACCACCAGGGAGAAGGAACACCATATATTTT. Translating gives CASSPPGRRNTIYF.